The 13 T cell receptor beta chains below were found in one sample sequenced in a study of shared clonotypes between healthy human individuals. Measured with immunoSEQ multiplex PCR; TCRdb has only the in-frame clones, and not every one. This sample carries roughly 500,000 clones, almost 97% of them seen once, and the ten largest clones take 0.06%. The material sequenced was naive CD4+ T cells sorted from blood. Sample subset: CD45RA+ positively selected. These receptors all stem from a woman aged 25 to 39 in good health.

This clone occurred once. The chain has TRBV6-6 and TRBJ2-5; D is possibly TRBD1 (6 bases). With 6 bases removed from V and 0 bases from J, the gap between germline ends came to 8 bases. CDR1 is MNHNY, CDR2 SVGAGI, per germline (reference sequence). This CDR3 is 13 amino acids long. CDR3 protein: CASRGHYQETQYF. The CDR3 DNA follows: TGTGCCAGCAGGGGACATTACCAAGAGACCCAGTACTTC.

The rearrangement uses TRBV14 and TRBJ2-1; D is unclear. The CDR3 is 13 amino acids. Germline V gives CDR1 SGHDN, CDR2 FVKESK. The V end was cut by 0 bases, the J end by 9 bases, with 9 bases between. CDR3 region: CASSQDLKGEQFF. The CDR3 DNA follows: TGTGCCAGCAGCCAAGACCTAAAGGGTGAGCAGTTCTTC.

The rearrangement joins TRBV10-3 to TRBJ2-5; 8 nucleotides line up with TRBD2. From germline, CDR1 is ENHRY and CDR2 SYGVKD. The trim removed 4 bases at V and 2 bases at J, leaving 12 bases unmatched. The CDR3 totals 17 residues. CDR3 sequence: CAISGGQRGRVQETQYF. The CDR3 DNA reads TGTGCCATCAGTGGGGGTCAGCGGGGGAGGGTACAAGAGACCCAGTACTTC.

V usage is TRBV6-6 and J usage is TRBJ2-3, with TRBD2 identical over 8 bases. V lost 2 bases to trimming and J lost 0 bases; unmatched junction nucleotides: 4. Per germline, CDR1 MNHNY and CDR2 SVGAGI (reference sequence). The CDR3 extends over 16 amino acids. The CDR3 here is CASSYGSGASTDTQYF. As DNA, the CDR3 is TGTGCCAGCAGTTACGGTAGCGGGGCGAGCACAGATACGCAGTATTTT.

This chain uses TRBV11-2 with TRBJ2-7; 9 bases fit TRBD1. Germline V gives CDR1 SGHAT, CDR2 FQNNGV. This CDR3 has 16 amino acids. V lost 5 bases to trimming and J lost 7 bases; unmatched junction nucleotides: 15. CDR3: CASSPGTGSSLREQYF. Written as DNA, the CDR3 is TGTGCCAGCAGCCCCGGGACAGGGAGTTCCCTGAGGGAGCAGTACTTC.

This clone came up once. This chain links TRBV7-3 with TRBJ2-1; the match to TRBD2 covers 13 bases. CDR1 and CDR2 (germline): SGHTA, FQGTGA. V shed 5 bases and J 9 bases; nucleotides not matched to a gene: 16. This CDR3 has 18 residues. DNA of the CDR3: TGTGCCAGCAGCCAAAGGGGTCGGCGGACTAGCGGGAGCGGTGAGCAGTTCTTC. As protein: CASSQRGRRTSGSGEQFF.

This clone was found once. The genes are TRBV6-6 and TRBJ2-2; a weak D match, TRBD1 (6 bases). V lost 5 bases to trimming and J lost 3 bases, with 13 bases between them. Germline CDR1 is MNHNY and CDR2 is SVGAGI (reference sequence). This CDR3 region has 15 residues. The CDR3 sequence is CASSLQGPYTGELFF. In nucleotides, the CDR3 is TGTGCCAGCAGTCTCCAGGGGCCATACACCGGGGAGCTGTTTTTT.

The chain joins TRBV11-2 to TRBJ2-5, with no clear D. Germline V CDR1 and CDR2: SGHAT, FQNNGV. Trimming left V 1 base short and J 5 bases short, with 11 bases between. The CDR3 spans 14 residues. This CDR3 reads CASSLGGAWETQYF. The DNA for the CDR3 is TGTGCCAGCAGCTTAGGCGGAGCCTGGGAGACCCAGTACTTC.

The chain has TRBV27 and TRBJ2-5; TRBD1 agrees at 8 bases. The assigned J gene may be wrong: the sequence end matches TRBJ2-7 better. This CDR3 is built from 14 residues. The germline gives CDR1 MNHEY, CDR2 SMNVEV (reference sequence). The CDR3 is CASREQGAVYEQYF. In DNA, the CDR3 is TGTGCCAGCAGAGAGCAGGGGGCGGTTTACGAGCAGTACTTC.

The V call is TRBV12-1, the J call TRBJ1-5. TRBV12-1 is listed as a pseudogene. CDR3 length: 18 residues. DNA of the CDR3: TGTGCCAGCAGCCCAACGACACCCTCCGGGAGTAGCAATCAGCCCCAGCATTTT. As protein: CASSPTTPSGSSNQPQHF.

The chain carries TRBV7-7 and TRBJ2-2; D gene unclear. CDR3 length equals 13 residues. Trimming cost V 4 bases and J 4 bases, with 7 bases left between them. Germline V CDR1 and CDR2: SSHAT, FNYEAQ (reference sequence). CDR3 in amino acids: CASSSSFTGELFF. DNA of the CDR3: TGTGCCAGCAGCTCGTCATTCACCGGGGAGCTGTTTTTT.

The chain has TRBV30 and TRBJ1-5; a weak D match, TRBD1 (6 bases). This CDR3 region has 20 residues. Deletions cut 0 bases from V and 2 bases from J, with 26 bases between. The V gene's germline CDR1 is GTSNPN and CDR2 SVGIG (reference sequence). The CDR3 sequence: CAWSVEGWQGPSGGNQPQHF. DNA for the CDR3: TGTGCCTGGAGTGTAGAGGGCTGGCAGGGGCCGTCCGGGGGCAATCAGCCCCAGCATTTT.

This chain uses TRBV2 with TRBJ1-4; 7 bases agree with TRBD1. The V gene end was trimmed by 8 bases and the J gene end by 8 bases; junction bases not matched to a gene: 8. The CDR3 covers 13 residues. CDR1 and CDR2 from the germline V gene are SNHLY and FYNNEI. The CDR3 protein is CASSLDRPEKLFF. CDR3 in DNA: TGTGCCAGCTCCCTGGACAGGCCGGAAAAACTGTTTTTT.